The entry that follows covers one T cell receptor (beta chain) sequence. The data derive from a study of blood T cell repertoires in COVID-19. On the study more broadly: Acute and convalescent COVID-19 samples came from the United States, Italy and Spain.

In germline, CDR1 is LGHNA, CDR2 YNFKEQ. Trimming cost V 0 bases and J 1 base; bases outside gene matches: 5. CDR3 length: 16 amino acids. Authors' data handling: Amplification of reference gene primers provided the estimated nucleated cell counts. Some clones are missing from TCRdb's copy, which holds only in-frame ones; the method was immunoSEQ multiplex PCR. V, J and clone size reflect that table, while D and trimming were determined from the DNA. The top ten clones hold 15% to 20% of a sample with more than 100,000 clones, approximately 89% of them seen once. The clonotype originates from a woman of 80 years or more in a cohort sampled during active COVID-19. The chain couples TRBV4-2 to TRBJ2-7; 8 bases match TRBD1. Specimen: peripheral blood. CDR3 coding DNA: TGTGCCAGCAGCCAAGATTGGGGACAGGAATCCTACGAGCAGTACTTC. It specifies CASSQDWGQESYEQYF.